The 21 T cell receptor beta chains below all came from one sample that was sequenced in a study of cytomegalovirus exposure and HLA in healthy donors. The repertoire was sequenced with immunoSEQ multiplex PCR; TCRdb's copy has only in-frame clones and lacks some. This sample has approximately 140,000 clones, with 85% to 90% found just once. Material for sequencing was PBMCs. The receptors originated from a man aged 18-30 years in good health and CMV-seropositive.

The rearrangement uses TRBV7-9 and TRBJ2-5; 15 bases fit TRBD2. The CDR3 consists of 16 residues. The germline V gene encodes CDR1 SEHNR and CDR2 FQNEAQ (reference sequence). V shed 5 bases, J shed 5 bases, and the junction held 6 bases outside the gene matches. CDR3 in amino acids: CASSPGTSGGLETQYF. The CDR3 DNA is TGTGCCAGCAGCCCCGGGACTAGCGGGGGGTTGGAGACCCAGTACTTC. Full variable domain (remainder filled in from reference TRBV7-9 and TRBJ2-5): DTGVSQNPRHKITKRGQNVTFRCDPISEHNRLYWYRQTLGQGPEFLTYFQNEAQLEKSRLLSDRFSAERPKGSFSTLEIQRTEQGDSAMYLCASSPGTSGGLETQYFGPGTRLLVL.

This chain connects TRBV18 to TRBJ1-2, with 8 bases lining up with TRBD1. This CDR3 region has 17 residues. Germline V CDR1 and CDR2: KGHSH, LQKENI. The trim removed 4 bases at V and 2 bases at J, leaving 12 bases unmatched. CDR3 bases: TGTGCCAGCTCACTCGAACCGGGACAGGTCCAGAACTATGGCTACACCTTC. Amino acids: CASSLEPGQVQNYGYTF.

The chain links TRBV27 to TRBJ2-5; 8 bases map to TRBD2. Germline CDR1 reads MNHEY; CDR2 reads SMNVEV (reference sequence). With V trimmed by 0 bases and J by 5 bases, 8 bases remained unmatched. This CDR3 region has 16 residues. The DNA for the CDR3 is TGTGCCAGCAGTTTATCGGCGGCGGGGGGAAGGGAGACCCAGTACTTC. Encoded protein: CASSLSAAGGRETQYF.

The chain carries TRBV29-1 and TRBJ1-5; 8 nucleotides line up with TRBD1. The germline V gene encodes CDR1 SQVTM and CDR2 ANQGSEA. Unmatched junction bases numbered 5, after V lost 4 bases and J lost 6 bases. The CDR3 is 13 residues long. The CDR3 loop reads CSVGTGIGQPQHF. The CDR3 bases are TGCAGCGTTGGGACAGGGATCGGTCAGCCCCAGCATTTT.

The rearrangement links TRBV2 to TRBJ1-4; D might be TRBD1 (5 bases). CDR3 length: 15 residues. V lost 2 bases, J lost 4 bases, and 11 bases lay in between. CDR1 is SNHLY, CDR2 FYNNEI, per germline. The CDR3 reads CASSEYTGDNEKLFF. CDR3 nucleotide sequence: TGTGCCAGCAGTGAATATACAGGAGATAATGAAAAACTGTTTTTT.

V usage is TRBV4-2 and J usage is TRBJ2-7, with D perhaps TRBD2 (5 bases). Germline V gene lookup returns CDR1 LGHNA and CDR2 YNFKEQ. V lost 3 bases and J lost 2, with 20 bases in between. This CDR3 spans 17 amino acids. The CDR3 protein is CASSHEPWTERTYEQYF. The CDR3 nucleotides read TGTGCCAGCAGCCACGAACCTTGGACTGAACGAACCTACGAGCAGTACTTC.

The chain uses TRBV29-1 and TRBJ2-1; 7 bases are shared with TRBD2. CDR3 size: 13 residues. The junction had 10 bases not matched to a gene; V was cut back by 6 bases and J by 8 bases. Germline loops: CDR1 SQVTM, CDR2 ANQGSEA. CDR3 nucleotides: TGCAGCGTGGGACTATCAGTCGGGCATGAGCAGTTCTTC. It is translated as CSVGLSVGHEQFF.

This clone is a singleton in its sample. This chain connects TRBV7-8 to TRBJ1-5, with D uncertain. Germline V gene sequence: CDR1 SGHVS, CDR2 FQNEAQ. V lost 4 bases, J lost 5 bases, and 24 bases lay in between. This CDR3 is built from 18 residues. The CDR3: CASSSTPRFEGSYQPQHF. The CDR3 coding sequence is TGTGCCAGCAGCTCGACTCCTCGTTTCGAGGGTTCGTATCAGCCCCAGCATTTT.

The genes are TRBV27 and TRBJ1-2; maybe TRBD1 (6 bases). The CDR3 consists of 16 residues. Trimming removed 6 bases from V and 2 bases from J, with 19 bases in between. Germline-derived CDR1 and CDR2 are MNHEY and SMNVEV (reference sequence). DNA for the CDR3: TGTGCCAGCAGCCGGACAGTCTCCGAGAAGAACTATGGCTACACCTTC. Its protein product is CASSRTVSEKNYGYTF.

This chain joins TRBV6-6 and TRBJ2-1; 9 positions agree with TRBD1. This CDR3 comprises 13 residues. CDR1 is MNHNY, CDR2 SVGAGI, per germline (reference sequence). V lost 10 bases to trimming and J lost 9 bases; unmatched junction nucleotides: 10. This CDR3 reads CATRDRDWSEQFF. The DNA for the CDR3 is TGTGCCACCAGGGACAGGGATTGGAGTGAGCAGTTCTTC.

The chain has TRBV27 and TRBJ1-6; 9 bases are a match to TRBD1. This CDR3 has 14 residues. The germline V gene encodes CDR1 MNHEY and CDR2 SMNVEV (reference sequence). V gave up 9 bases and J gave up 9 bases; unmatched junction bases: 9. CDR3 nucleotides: TGTGCCAGTAACCCCGGGACAGGGACTTCACCCCTCCACTTT. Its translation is CASNPGTGTSPLHF.

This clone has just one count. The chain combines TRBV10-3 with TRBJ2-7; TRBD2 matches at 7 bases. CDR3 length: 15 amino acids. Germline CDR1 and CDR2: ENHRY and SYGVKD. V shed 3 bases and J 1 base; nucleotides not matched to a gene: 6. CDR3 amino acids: CAISDRTSDSYEQYF. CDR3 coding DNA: TGTGCCATCAGTGACAGAACTAGCGATTCCTACGAGCAGTACTTC.

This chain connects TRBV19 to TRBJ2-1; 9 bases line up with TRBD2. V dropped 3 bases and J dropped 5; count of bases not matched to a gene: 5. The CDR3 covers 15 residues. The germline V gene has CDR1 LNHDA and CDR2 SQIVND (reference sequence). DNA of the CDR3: TGTGCCAGTAGTATGGCGGGGGGGTCCCACAATGAGCAGTTCTTC. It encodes CASSMAGGSHNEQFF.

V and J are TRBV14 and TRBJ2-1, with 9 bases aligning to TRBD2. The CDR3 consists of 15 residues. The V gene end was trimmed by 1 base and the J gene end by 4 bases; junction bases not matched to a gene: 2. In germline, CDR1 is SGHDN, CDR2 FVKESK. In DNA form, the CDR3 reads TGTGCCAGCAGCCAAGTAGCGGGAGTGTACAATGAGCAGTTCTTC. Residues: CASSQVAGVYNEQFF.

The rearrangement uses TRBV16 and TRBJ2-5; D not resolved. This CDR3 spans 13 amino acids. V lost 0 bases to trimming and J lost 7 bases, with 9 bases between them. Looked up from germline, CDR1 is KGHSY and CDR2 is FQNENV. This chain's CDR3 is CASSQSRVGTQYF. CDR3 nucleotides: TGTGCCAGCAGCCAATCTCGGGTAGGGACCCAGTACTTC.

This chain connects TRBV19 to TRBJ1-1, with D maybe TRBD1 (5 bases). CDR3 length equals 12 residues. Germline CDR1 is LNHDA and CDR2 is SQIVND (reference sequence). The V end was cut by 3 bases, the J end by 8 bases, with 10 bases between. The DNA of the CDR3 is TGTGCCAGTAGTATTTTGGGACTAGAAGCTTTCTTT. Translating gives CASSILGLEAFF.

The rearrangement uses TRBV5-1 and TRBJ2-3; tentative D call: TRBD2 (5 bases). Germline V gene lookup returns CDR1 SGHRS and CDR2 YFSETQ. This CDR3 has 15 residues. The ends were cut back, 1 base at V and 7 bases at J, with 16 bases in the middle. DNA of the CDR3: TGCGCCAGCAGCTTGCCCGGCACCCACGGGAATACGCAGTATTTT. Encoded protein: CASSLPGTHGNTQYF.

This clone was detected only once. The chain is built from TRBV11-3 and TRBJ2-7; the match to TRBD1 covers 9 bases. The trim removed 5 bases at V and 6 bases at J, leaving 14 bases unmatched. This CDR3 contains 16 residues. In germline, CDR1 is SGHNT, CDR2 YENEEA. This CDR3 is CASSQNTGTGFGEQYF. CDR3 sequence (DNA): TGTGCCAGCAGCCAGAATACCGGGACAGGGTTTGGCGAGCAGTACTTC.

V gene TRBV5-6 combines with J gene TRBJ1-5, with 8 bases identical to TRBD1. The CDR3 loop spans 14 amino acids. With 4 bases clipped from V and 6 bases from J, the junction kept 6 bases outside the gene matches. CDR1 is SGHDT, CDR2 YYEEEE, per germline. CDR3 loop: CASSLDRGAQPQHF. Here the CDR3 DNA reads TGTGCCAGCAGCCTTGACAGGGGTGCTCAGCCCCAGCATTTT.

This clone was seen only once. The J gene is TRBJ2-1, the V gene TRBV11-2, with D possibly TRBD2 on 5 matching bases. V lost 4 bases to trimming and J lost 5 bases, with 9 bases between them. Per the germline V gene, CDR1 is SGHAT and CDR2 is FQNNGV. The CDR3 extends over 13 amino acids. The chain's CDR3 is CASSSGVDNEQFF. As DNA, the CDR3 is TGTGCCAGCAGCTCCGGGGTTGACAATGAGCAGTTCTTC.

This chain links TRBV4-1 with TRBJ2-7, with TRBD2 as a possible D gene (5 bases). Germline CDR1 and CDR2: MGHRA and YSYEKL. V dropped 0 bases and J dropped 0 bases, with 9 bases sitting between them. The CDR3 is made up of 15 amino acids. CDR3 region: CASSQESGFSYEQYF. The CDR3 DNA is TGCGCCAGCAGCCAAGAAAGCGGTTTCTCCTACGAGCAGTACTTC.